The 32 T cell receptor beta chains below come from one sample, sequenced in a study of T-cell memory formation after mild COVID-19. A single record per CDR3 protein comes from TCRdb applying MiXCR to the 5' RACE reads. The table includes 250,000 to 300,000 distinct CDR3 sequences, about a sixth detected once. The sample taken for sequencing was PBMCs or a T cell subset sorted from them (not recorded which). These receptors were obtained from a man between 18 and 29 years old who had mild COVID-19 (a few samples of this study predate the infection). Cell type and time point are not known.

This clonotype was counted a few times. V is TRBV12-3 or TRBV12-4 and J is TRBJ2-3; a possible D gene is TRBD1 (6 bases). With 1 base removed from V and 6 bases from J, the gap between germline ends came to 11 bases. The CDR3 runs to 14 residues. The CDR3 reads CASSLGGRLDTQYF. CDR3 bases: TGTGCCAGCAGTTTAGGGGGGCGATTGGATACGCAGTATTTT.

J is TRBJ1-4 and V is TRBV7-9, with TRBD1 as a possible D gene (5 bases). CDR3 length: 15 amino acids. Trimming pared 3 bases from V and 8 bases from J, leaving 16 bases between. CDR1 and CDR2 from the germline V gene are SEHNR and FQNEAQ (reference sequence). In nucleotides, the CDR3 is TGTGCCAGCAGCTTGTTACAGGTCCCAAGGGAAAAACTGTTTTTT. This codes for CASSLLQVPREKLFF.

This clonotype appeared a few times. This chain joins TRBV10-2 and TRBJ1-1, with a possible D match to TRBD1 (5 bases). V dropped 6 bases and J dropped 1 base, with 9 bases sitting between them. Germline V CDR1 and CDR2: WSHSY, SAAADI. The CDR3 sequence is 13 residues long. This CDR3 is CASSEQANTEAFF. The CDR3 DNA reads TGCGCCAGCAGCGAACAGGCGAACACTGAAGCTTTCTTT.

This clonotype was seen a few times. The chain joins TRBV29-1 to TRBJ2-7; a possible D gene is TRBD1 (5 bases). Germline assignment: CDR1 SQVTM and CDR2 ANQGSEA. Trimming pared 2 bases from V and 2 bases from J, leaving 7 bases between. CDR3 size: 12 residues. For the CDR3, the DNA is TGCAGCGTTGAATCAGGGACCTACGAGCAGTACTTC. Translating it yields CSVESGTYEQYF.

The chain links TRBV14 to TRBJ2-7; D perhaps matches TRBD1 (5 bases). Trimming took off 0 bases at V and 4 bases at J, with 13 bases between the two ends. This CDR3 region has 15 residues. CDR1 is SGHDN, CDR2 FVKESK, per germline. CDR3 sequence: CASSQEAQGAYEQYF. The CDR3 bases are TGTGCCAGCAGCCAAGAGGCCCAGGGTGCATACGAGCAGTACTTC.

The J gene is TRBJ2-1, the V gene TRBV5-1; a weak D match, TRBD2 (5 bases). This CDR3 region has 16 residues. CDR1 SGHRS and CDR2 YFSETQ come from the germline V gene. Trimming took 4 bases from V and 2 from J, leaving 16 bases between them. The CDR3 region has the DNA TGCGCCAGCAGCCAGGAGGTCTCATCTACCTACAATGAGCAGTTCTTC. Translation gives CASSQEVSSTYNEQFF.

V gene TRBV11-3 combines with J gene TRBJ2-4; possibly TRBD1 or TRBD2 for D (6 bases each). The CDR3 runs to 16 residues. Germline V gene data show CDR1 as SGHNT and CDR2 as YENEEA. Trimming removed 5 bases from V and 7 bases from J, with 21 bases in between. CDR3 amino acids: CASSHPAQGRENIQYF. CDR3 DNA: TGTGCCAGCAGCCACCCGGCACAGGGTCGGGAGAACATTCAGTACTTC.

This clonotype was seen more than once but under ten times. The chain is built from TRBV5-1 and TRBJ1-1; TRBD1 aligns across 8 bases. Germline CDR1 is SGHRS and CDR2 is YFSETQ. The CDR3 sequence is 17 residues long. V was pared by 4 bases and J by 1 base, with 12 bases of the junction left unmatched. The CDR3 DNA sequence: TGCGCCAGCAGCGGAACCCCAACCGGGACAGGGAACACTGAAGCTTTCTTT. This gives the protein CASSGTPTGTGNTEAFF.

This clonotype has more than one count but fewer than ten. The V and J genes are TRBV5-1 and TRBJ2-1; D is possibly TRBD1 or TRBD2 (6 bases each). V lost 4 bases to trimming and J lost 6 bases, with 17 bases between them. The CDR3 has 15 amino acids. Germline loops: CDR1 SGHRS, CDR2 YFSETQ. This CDR3 reads CASSGPGGNGNEQFF. Written as DNA, the CDR3 is TGCGCCAGCAGCGGCCCCGGGGGCAACGGCAATGAGCAGTTCTTC.

This clonotype was recorded a few times. This sequence joins TRBV12-3 or TRBV12-4 and TRBJ2-1; TRBD2 matches at 12 bases. V shed 1 base and J 6 bases; nucleotides not matched to a gene: 7. This CDR3 is built from 17 residues. The CDR3 reads CASSLGLAGGPSNEQFF. Written as DNA, the CDR3 is TGTGCCAGCAGTTTAGGGCTAGCGGGGGGGCCTTCCAATGAGCAGTTCTTC.

V usage is TRBV21-1 and J usage is TRBJ1-2; no DNA check was done on the table's D call, TRBD1. TRBV21-1 corresponds to a pseudogene. The length of the CDR3 is 15 residues. Here the CDR3 DNA reads TGTGCCAGCAGCAAACGAGGGGGGACAGGGGTCGGCTACACCTTC. Translated: CASSKRGGTGVGYTF.

This clonotype appeared many times. This chain uses TRBV24-1 with TRBJ2-1; 12 nucleotides agree with TRBD2. V dropped 4 bases and J dropped 7; count of bases not matched to a gene: 10. The CDR3 length is 17 residues. Germline V gene sequence: CDR1 KGHDR, CDR2 SFDVKD. The CDR3 sequence is CATSDPVTSGGKNEQFF. The CDR3 DNA sequence: TGTGCCACCAGTGACCCGGTAACTAGCGGGGGGAAGAATGAGCAGTTCTTC.

The chain is built from TRBV5-6 and TRBJ1-1; possible D gene TRBD1, 5 bases. This CDR3 has 16 residues. With 3 bases removed from V and 2 bases from J, the gap between germline ends came to 17 bases. Germline-derived CDR1 and CDR2 are SGHDT and YYEEEE. In DNA form, the CDR3 reads TGTGCCAGCAGCTCAGGGAGTGTTCGGTTTAACACTGAAGCTTTCTTT. Amino acids: CASSSGSVRFNTEAFF.

The chain combines TRBV25-1 with TRBJ2-3; 10 nucleotides match TRBD1. Germline trimming cut 1 base from V and 3 bases from J; bases unmatched to any gene: 4. Germline CDR1 MGHDK, CDR2 SYGVNS. The CDR3 runs 16 residues. This chain's CDR3 is CASSEFDRGQTDTQYF. In DNA form, the CDR3 reads TGTGCCAGCAGTGAATTCGACAGGGGGCAGACAGATACGCAGTATTTT.

J is TRBJ2-5 and V is TRBV4-2, with D possibly matching TRBD1 (5 bases). The V end was cut by 3 bases, the J end by 5 bases, with 16 bases between. The CDR3 is 15 amino acids. Germline-derived CDR1 and CDR2 are LGHNA and YNFKEQ. The DNA of the CDR3 is TGTGCCAGCAGCCAGGGTGGGGCCAGGTCGGAGACCCAGTACTTC. This encodes CASSQGGARSETQYF.

V is TRBV9 and J is TRBJ1-5; possibly TRBD1 for D (6 bases). The V end was cut by 0 bases, the J end by 7 bases, with 11 bases between. Per germline, CDR1 SGDLS and CDR2 YYNGEE. The CDR3 spans 14 residues. The CDR3 bases are TGTGCCAGCAGCGTAGACAGGGAGGGACAGCCCCAGCATTTT. Its translation: CASSVDREGQPQHF.

This clonotype was counted a few times. The V gene is TRBV6-2 or TRBV6-3, the J gene TRBJ2-7, with D possibly TRBD1 on 7 matching bases. Germline values: CDR1 MNHEY, CDR2 SVGEGT. V gave up 0 bases and J gave up 0 bases, with 15 bases separating them. This CDR3 has 17 residues. The CDR3 coding sequence is TGTGCCAGCAGTTACTCGATCGGACAGGACTACTCCTACGAGCAGTACTTC. Translated: CASSYSIGQDYSYEQYF.

The sample holds a few counts of this clonotype. V and J are TRBV29-1 and TRBJ1-1, with 10 bases lining up with TRBD1. Per the germline V gene, CDR1 is SQVTM and CDR2 is ANQGSEA. Unmatched junction bases numbered 6, after V lost 6 bases and J lost 5 bases. The CDR3 is 13 amino acids. CDR3 residues: CSVGTGVGTEAFF. In DNA form, the CDR3 reads TGCAGCGTCGGGACAGGGGTTGGGACTGAAGCTTTCTTT.

There are a few counts of this clonotype. The chain combines TRBV6-2 or TRBV6-3 with TRBJ1-2, with D unresolved. This CDR3 is built from 13 residues. The germline CDR1 and CDR2 sequences are MNHEY and SVGEGT. V was clipped by 0 bases and J by 7 bases, with 9 bases between them. As DNA, the CDR3 is TGTGCCAGCAGTTACTCGAACAGCGGTGGCTACACCTTC. Protein product: CASSYSNSGGYTF.

Many counts were recorded for this clonotype. V is TRBV7-2 and J is TRBJ1-2, with TRBD1 identical over 8 bases. Germline values: CDR1 SGHTA, CDR2 FQGNSA. V was pared by 5 bases and J by 8 bases, with 10 bases of the junction left unmatched. CDR3 size: 14 residues. This CDR3 reads CASSTGQGGLGYTF. The CDR3 DNA reads as TGTGCCAGCAGCACCGGACAGGGAGGGTTAGGCTACACCTTC.

The table lists this clonotype with a few counts. The CDR3, as DNA: TGCAGTGCCAGCGGGACATTGAACACTGAAGCTTTCTTT. Amino acid sequence: CSASGTLNTEAFF. The gene calls are TRBV20-1 and TRBJ1-1; the D gene is possibly TRBD1 (6 bases). Trimming stripped 6 bases from V and 0 bases from J, with 11 bases between. CDR1 is DFQATT and CDR2 is SNEGSKA in the germline V gene (reference sequence). The CDR3 is 13 amino acids.

The rearrangement uses TRBV15 and TRBJ2-5, with TRBD1 identical over 11 bases. Germline trimming cut 8 bases from V and 4 bases from J; bases unmatched to any gene: 6. The CDR3 spans 14 residues. The germline CDR1 and CDR2 sequences are LNHNV and YYDKDF (reference sequence). Here the CDR3 DNA reads TGTGCCACCCGAGTAGGGACAGGGGGAGAGACCCAGTACTTC. Its protein is CATRVGTGGETQYF.

The rearrangement links TRBV7-8 to TRBJ2-7; D uncertain. The CDR3 spans 14 residues. Trimming shortened V by 5 bases and J by 5 bases, and 16 bases separated the two germline ends. Germline V lookup: CDR1 SGHVS, CDR2 FQNEAQ. The CDR3 DNA reads TGTGCCAGCAGCCCGGTCGCTGCGCCTCACGAGCAGTACGTC. The encoded protein is CASSPVAAPHEQYV.

This clonotype was counted between two and nine times. The rearrangement links TRBV20-1 to TRBJ2-7, with D possibly matching TRBD1 (6 bases). Germline CDR1 is DFQATT and CDR2 is SNEGSKA (reference sequence). Between the trimmed V and J ends, which lost 2 bases and 4 bases, there was a span of 12 bases. The CDR3 runs 13 residues. Here the CDR3 reads CSARLGHSYEQYF. DNA of the CDR3: TGCAGTGCTAGATTGGGACATTCATACGAGCAGTACTTC.

The sample holds a few counts of this clonotype. The chain links TRBV7-9 to TRBJ1-2; 7 bases line up with TRBD1. J was trimmed by 4 bases and V by 5 bases; bases with no gene match: 4. The germline CDR1 and CDR2 sequences are SEHNR and FQNEAQ (reference sequence). The CDR3 has 13 amino acids. The CDR3 is CASSAYRGYGYTF. The CDR3 DNA is TGTGCCAGCAGCGCATACAGGGGCTATGGCTACACCTTC. The entire variable domain, with the rest obtained from reference TRBV7-9 and TRBJ1-2, is as follows: DTGVSQNPRHKITKRGQNVTFRCDPISEHNRLYWYRQTLGQGPEFLTYFQNEAQLEKSRLLSDRFSAERPKGSFSTLEIQRTEQGDSAMYLCASSAYRGYGYTFGSGTRLTVV.

V is TRBV4-3 and J is TRBJ1-1, with D tentatively TRBD1 (6 bases). This CDR3 region has 16 residues. The germline V and J ends were trimmed by 4 bases and 4 bases, with 19 bases remaining between them. In germline, CDR1 is LGHNA, CDR2 YSLEER. The CDR3, as DNA: TGCGCCAGCAGCCCCCCAGGCGGGGAGGGGGGCACTGAAGCTTTCTTT. Encoded protein: CASSPPGGEGGTEAFF.

The rearrangement joins TRBV25-1 to TRBJ2-7; 7 bases match TRBD1. V shed 6 bases, J shed 9 bases, and the junction held 17 bases outside the gene matches. The CDR3 extends over 15 amino acids. Germline values: CDR1 MGHDK, CDR2 SYGVNS. The CDR3 here is CASSVGQDWSRGQYV. The CDR3, as DNA: TGTGCCAGCAGCGTAGGACAGGATTGGAGCCGTGGGCAGTACGTC.

The chain joins TRBV6-2 or TRBV6-3 to TRBJ1-1; 7 positions agree with TRBD1. The germline V gene encodes CDR1 MNHEY and CDR2 SVGEGT. The CDR3 spans 13 residues. The J segment lost 5 bases and the V segment lost 6 bases, leaving 6 bases of the junction unmatched. CDR3 loop: CASSADRATEAFF. For the CDR3, the DNA is TGTGCCAGCAGCGCAGACAGGGCGACTGAAGCTTTCTTT.

Only a few counts were recorded for this clonotype. V is TRBV10-3 and J is TRBJ1-1; no clear D gene. This CDR3 region has 11 residues. The germline V gene has CDR1 ENHRY and CDR2 SYGVKD. V was cut by 4 bases and J by 5 bases, with 5 bases left in between. CDR3 sequence: CAISAETEAFF. CDR3 in DNA: TGTGCCATCAGTGCTGAAACTGAAGCTTTCTTT.

This clonotype was counted a few times. The V and J genes are TRBV7-9 and TRBJ1-1; D not resolved. This CDR3 has 13 amino acids. V shed 6 bases and J shed 0 bases, with 8 bases lying between them. Germline CDR1 reads SEHNR; CDR2 reads FQNEAQ (reference sequence). This CDR3 is CASRQQMNTEAFF. CDR3 nucleotide sequence: TGTGCCAGCAGACAACAGATGAACACTGAAGCTTTCTTT.

The sample holds a few counts of this clonotype. The V call is TRBV6-2 or TRBV6-3, the J call TRBJ1-6; 10 nucleotides align to TRBD1. V lost 5 bases to trimming and J lost 10 bases; unmatched junction nucleotides: 5. The germline CDR1 and CDR2 sequences are MNHEY and SVGEGT. This CDR3 spans 14 amino acids. In DNA form, the CDR3 reads TGTGCCAGCAGTGTCGACAGGGGGCTCTCACCCCTCCACTTT. This gives the protein CASSVDRGLSPLHF.

The gene calls are TRBV29-1 and TRBJ2-7; possible D gene TRBD1, 5 bases. Trimming left V 4 bases short and J 1 base short, with 11 bases between. The CDR3 is 13 amino acids. In germline, CDR1 is SQVTM, CDR2 ANQGSEA. The CDR3 spells CSVVRSGSYEQYF. The CDR3, as DNA: TGCAGCGTTGTGAGATCAGGGTCCTACGAGCAGTACTTC.